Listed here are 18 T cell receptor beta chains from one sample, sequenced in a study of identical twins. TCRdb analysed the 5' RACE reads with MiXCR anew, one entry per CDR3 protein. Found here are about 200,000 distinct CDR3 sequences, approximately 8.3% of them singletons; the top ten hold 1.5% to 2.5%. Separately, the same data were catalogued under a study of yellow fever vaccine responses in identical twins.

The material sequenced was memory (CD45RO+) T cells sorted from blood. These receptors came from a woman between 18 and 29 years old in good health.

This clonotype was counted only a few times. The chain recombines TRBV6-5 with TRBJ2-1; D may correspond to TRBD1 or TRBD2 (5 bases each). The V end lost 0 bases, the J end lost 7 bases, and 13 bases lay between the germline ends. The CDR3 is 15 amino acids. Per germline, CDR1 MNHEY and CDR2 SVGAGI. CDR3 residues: CASSYSWTEGNEQFF. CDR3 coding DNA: TGTGCCAGCAGTTACTCGTGGACTGAGGGGAATGAGCAGTTCTTC.

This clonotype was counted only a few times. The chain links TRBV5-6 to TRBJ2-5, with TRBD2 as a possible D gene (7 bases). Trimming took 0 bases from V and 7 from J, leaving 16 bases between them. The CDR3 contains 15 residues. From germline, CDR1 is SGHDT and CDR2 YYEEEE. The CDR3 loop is CASSLGAGDKGTQYF. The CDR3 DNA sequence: TGTGCCAGCAGCTTGGGGGCGGGGGACAAAGGGACCCAGTACTTC.

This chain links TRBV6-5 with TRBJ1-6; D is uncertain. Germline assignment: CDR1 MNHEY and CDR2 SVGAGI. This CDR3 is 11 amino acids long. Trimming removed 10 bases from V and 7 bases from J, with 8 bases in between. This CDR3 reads CATGRNSPLHF. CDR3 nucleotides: TGTGCCACCGGCAGGAATTCACCCCTCCACTTT.

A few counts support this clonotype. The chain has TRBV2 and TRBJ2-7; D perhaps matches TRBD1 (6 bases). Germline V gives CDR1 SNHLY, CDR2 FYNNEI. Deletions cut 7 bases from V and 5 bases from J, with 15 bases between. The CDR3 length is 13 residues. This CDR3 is CASNVQGQNEQYF. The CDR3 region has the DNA TGTGCCAGCAACGTACAGGGACAAAACGAGCAGTACTTC. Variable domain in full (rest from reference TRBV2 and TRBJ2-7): EPEVTQTPSHQVTQMGQEVILRCVPISNHLYFYWYRQILGQKVEFLVSFYNNEISEKSEIFDDQFSVERPDGSNFTLKIRSTKLEDSAMYFCASNVQGQNEQYFGPGTRLTVT.

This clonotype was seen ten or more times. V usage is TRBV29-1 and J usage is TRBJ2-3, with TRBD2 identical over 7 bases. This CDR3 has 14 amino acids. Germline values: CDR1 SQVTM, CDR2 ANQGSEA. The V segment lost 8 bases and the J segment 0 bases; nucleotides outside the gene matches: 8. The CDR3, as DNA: TGCAGCCTCCGAGCGGGGAGAAGCACAGATACGCAGTATTTT. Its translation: CSLRAGRSTDTQYF.

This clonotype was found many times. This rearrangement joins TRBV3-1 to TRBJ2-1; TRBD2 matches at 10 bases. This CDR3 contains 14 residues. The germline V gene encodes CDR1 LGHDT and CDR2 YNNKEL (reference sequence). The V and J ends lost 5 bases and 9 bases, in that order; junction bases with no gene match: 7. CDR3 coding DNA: TGTGCCAGCAGCGAGAGCGGGAGGGCCGGTGAGCAGTTCTTC. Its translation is CASSESGRAGEQFF.

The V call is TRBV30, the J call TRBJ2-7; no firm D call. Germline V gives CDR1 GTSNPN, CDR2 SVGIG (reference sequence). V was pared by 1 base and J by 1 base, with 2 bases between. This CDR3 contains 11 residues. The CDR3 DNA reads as TGTGCCTGGAGTGCATCCTACGAGCAGTACTTC. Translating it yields CAWSASYEQYF.

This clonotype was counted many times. The CDR3 region has the DNA TGTGCCAGCAGTATTTCGAATACTGGAAACACCATATATTTT. The encoded protein is CASSISNTGNTIYF. This sequence joins TRBV12-3 or TRBV12-4 and TRBJ1-3; no clear D. The CDR3 runs 14 residues. Deletions cut 5 bases from V and 2 bases from J, with 10 bases between.

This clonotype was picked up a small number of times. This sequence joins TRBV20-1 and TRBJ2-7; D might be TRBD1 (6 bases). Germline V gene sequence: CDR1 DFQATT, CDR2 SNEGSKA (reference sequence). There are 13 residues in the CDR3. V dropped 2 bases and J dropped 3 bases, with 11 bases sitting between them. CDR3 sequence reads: CSARQGKNYEQYF. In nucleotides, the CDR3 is TGCAGTGCTAGACAGGGGAAAAACTACGAGCAGTACTTC.

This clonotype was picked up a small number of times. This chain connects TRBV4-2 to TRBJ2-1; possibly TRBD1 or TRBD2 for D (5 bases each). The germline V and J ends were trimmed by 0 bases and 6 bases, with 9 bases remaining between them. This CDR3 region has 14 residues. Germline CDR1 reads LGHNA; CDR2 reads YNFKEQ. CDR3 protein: CASSQDRGANEQFF. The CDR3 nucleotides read TGTGCCAGCAGCCAAGATCGAGGGGCCAATGAGCAGTTCTTC.

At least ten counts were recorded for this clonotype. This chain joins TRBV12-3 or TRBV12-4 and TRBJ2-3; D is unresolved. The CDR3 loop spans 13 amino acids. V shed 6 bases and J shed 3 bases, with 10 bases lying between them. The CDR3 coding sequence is TGTGCCAGCAGCAACTCCGCAACAGATACGCAGTATTTT. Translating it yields CASSNSATDTQYF.

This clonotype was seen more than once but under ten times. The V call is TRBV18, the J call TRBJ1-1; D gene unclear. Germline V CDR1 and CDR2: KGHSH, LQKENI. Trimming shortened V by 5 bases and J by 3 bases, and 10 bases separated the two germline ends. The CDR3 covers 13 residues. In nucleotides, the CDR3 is TGTGCCAGCTCAGGAGGTTGGGACACTGAAGCTTTCTTT. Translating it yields CASSGGWDTEAFF.

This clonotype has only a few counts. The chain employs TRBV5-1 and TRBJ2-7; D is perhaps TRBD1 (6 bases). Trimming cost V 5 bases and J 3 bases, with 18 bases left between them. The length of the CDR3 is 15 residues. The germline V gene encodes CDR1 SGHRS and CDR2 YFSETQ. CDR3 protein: CASSRGGQQNYEQYF. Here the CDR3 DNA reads TGCGCCAGCAGTAGAGGAGGACAGCAAAACTACGAGCAGTACTTC.

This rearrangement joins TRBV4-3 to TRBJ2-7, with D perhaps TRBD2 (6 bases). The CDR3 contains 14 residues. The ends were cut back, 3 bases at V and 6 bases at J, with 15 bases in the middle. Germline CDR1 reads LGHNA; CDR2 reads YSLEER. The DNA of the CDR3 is TGCGCCAGCAGCCAGGCTGGGGAGGTCTCCGAGCAGTACTTC. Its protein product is CASSQAGEVSEQYF.

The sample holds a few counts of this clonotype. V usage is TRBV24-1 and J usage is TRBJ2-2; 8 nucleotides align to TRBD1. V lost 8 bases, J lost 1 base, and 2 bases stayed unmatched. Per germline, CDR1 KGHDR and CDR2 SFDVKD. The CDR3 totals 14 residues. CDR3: CATTGTGNTGELFF. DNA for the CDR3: TGTGCCACCACCGGGACAGGGAACACCGGGGAGCTGTTTTTT.

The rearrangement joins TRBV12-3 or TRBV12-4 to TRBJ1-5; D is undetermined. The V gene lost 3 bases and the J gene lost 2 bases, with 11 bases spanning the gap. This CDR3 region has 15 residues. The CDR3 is CASSFREDRNQPQHF. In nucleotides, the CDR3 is TGTGCCAGCAGTTTTCGGGAAGATCGCAATCAGCCCCAGCATTTT.

CDR3 sequence (DNA): TGTGCCAGCAGTTTATTAGACAGGACGAGGGGAGAAGCTTTCTTT. It translates to CASSLLDRTRGEAFF. The V and J genes are TRBV12-3 or TRBV12-4 and TRBJ1-1; possible D gene TRBD1, 6 bases. This CDR3 is built from 15 residues. The V end was cut by 2 bases, the J end by 8 bases, with 18 bases between.

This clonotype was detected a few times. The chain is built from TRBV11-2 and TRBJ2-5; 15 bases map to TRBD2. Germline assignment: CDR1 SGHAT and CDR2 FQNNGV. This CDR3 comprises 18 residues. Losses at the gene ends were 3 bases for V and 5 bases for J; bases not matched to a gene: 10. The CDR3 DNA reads TGTGCCAGCAGCTTGAGGACTAGCGGGAGGGCCCGAGGGGAGACCCAGTACTTC. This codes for CASSLRTSGRARGETQYF.